A selection of T cell receptor beta chains follows, all from one sample in a study of cytomegalovirus exposure and HLA in healthy donors. Method: immunoSEQ multiplex PCR; TCRdb's copy keeps in-frame clones and lacks some. The sample shows around 70,000 clones, just over 85% of them seen only once. Sequencing was performed on PBMCs. These receptors all stem from a woman in her twenties or thirties in good health and CMV-seronegative. Each CDR3 is given with its conserved first and last residue. D genes are given only for firm matches. The listing skips clone size in some rows; elsewhere it reads once, few, many or a size class.

>TRBV19|-|TRBD1|13|TRBJ1-5
CASSEQGNQPQHF
TGTGCCAGTAGCGAACAGGGGAATCAGCCCCAGCATTTT
>TRBV19|-|TRBD1|15|TRBJ1-1
CASSIGTGGDTEAFF
TGTGCCAGTAGTATCGGGACAGGGGGAGATACTGAAGCTTTCTTT
>TRBV30|-|TRBD1|15|TRBJ1-3
CAWRGQGSSGNTIYF
TGTGCCTGGAGGGGACAGGGGAGCTCTGGAAACACCATATATTTT
>TRBV28|-|-|12|TRBJ1-4
CASSPMPKKLFF
TGTGCCAGCAGTCCTATGCCCAAGAAACTGTTTTTT
>TRBV29-1|-|-|13|TRBJ2-5
CSVGGGPQETQYF
TGCAGCGTTGGGGGGGGGCCCCAAGAGACCCAGTACTTC
>TRBV10-2|-|TRBD1|14|TRBJ2-7
CASTTGGYSYEQYF
TGCGCCAGCACCACAGGGGGCTACTCCTACGAGCAGTACTTC
>TRBV7-2|-|-|14|TRBJ2-7
CASSSPGHPYEQYF
TGTGCCAGCAGCTCCCCTGGACACCCTTACGAGCAGTACTTC
>TRBV18|-|TRBD1|14|TRBJ2-7
CASSPDRGPYEQYF
TGTGCCAGCTCCCCTGACAGGGGACCCTACGAGCAGTACTTC
>TRBV11-2|-|TRBD1|15|TRBJ2-7
CASSPGPGGFYEQYF
TGTGCCAGCAGCCCGGGGCCAGGGGGTTTCTACGAGCAGTACTTC
>TRBV9|-|TRBD2|14|TRBJ2-5
CASSVGTSLETQYF
TGTGCCAGCAGCGTAGGGACTAGCTTGGAGACCCAGTACTTC
>TRBV11-3|-|-|14|TRBJ2-7
CASSKQGMEDEQYF
TGTGCCAGCAGCAAACAGGGAATGGAGGACGAGCAGTACTTC
>TRBV15|once|TRBD2|15|TRBJ2-7
CATSRDRAGVYEQYF
TGTGCCACCAGCAGAGATAGAGCGGGGGTCTACGAGCAGTACTTC
>TRBV7-2|-|-|13|TRBJ2-7
CASSLATQGEQYF
TGTGCCAGCAGCTTAGCCACTCAGGGGGAGCAGTACTTC
>TRBV2|few|TRBD1|13|TRBJ1-5
CASREQGNQPQHF
TGTGCCAGCAGGGAACAGGGGAATCAGCCCCAGCATTTT
>TRBV25-1|-|TRBD1|14|TRBJ1-1
CASNRQGLGTEAFF
TGTGCCAGCAATCGACAGGGCTTGGGCACTGAAGCTTTCTTT
>TRBV5-1|-|-|13|TRBJ2-7
CASSRDGGDEQYF
TGCGCCAGCAGCCGCGATGGAGGGGACGAGCAGTACTTC
>TRBV5-1|-|TRBD2|15|TRBJ2-1
CASSLAAGGYNEQFF
TGCGCCAGCAGCTTGGCAGCGGGAGGGTACAATGAGCAGTTCTTC
>TRBV7-2|-|-|14|TRBJ2-1
CASSYRGGVHEQFF
TGTGCCAGCAGCTACCGAGGGGGGGTCCATGAGCAGTTCTTC
>TRBV7-9|-|-|13|TRBJ1-1
CASRDSGTEEAFF
TGTGCCAGCAGAGACTCCGGAACGGAAGAAGCTTTCTTT
>TRBV10-3|-|-|13|TRBJ1-2
CAISGQIHYGYTF
TGTGCCATCAGCGGACAGATTCACTATGGCTACACCTTC
>TRBV4-1|-|TRBD2|16|TRBJ2-3
CATSTGRAGVGDTQYF
TGCGCCACGAGTACAGGTCGTGCGGGAGTCGGAGATACGCAGTATTTT
>TRBV7-3|once|TRBD1|15|TRBJ2-1
CASSAETGFYNEQFF
TGTGCCAGCAGCGCGGAGACAGGGTTCTACAATGAGCAGTTCTTC
>TRBV9|-|TRBD2|13|TRBJ2-5
CASSVSGGETQYF
TGTGCCAGCAGCGTATCGGGAGGAGAGACCCAGTACTTC
>TRBV5-1|-|TRBD2|16|TRBJ2-1
CASSQPTSGRVGEQFF
TGCGCCAGCAGCCAGCCGACTAGCGGGAGGGTCGGCGAGCAGTTCTTC
>TRBV30|-|TRBD2|16|TRBJ2-3
CAWSVGLAEKTDTQYF
TGTGCCTGGAGTGTTGGTCTAGCGGAGAAAACAGATACGCAGTATTTT
>TRBV9|-|-|15|TRBJ2-1
CASSVRDISYNEQFF
TGTGCCAGCAGCGTCCGGGACATCTCCTACAATGAGCAGTTCTTC
>TRBV5-6|-|TRBD1|16|TRBJ2-5
CASSFETGANQETQYF
TGTGCCAGCAGCTTTGAGACAGGGGCCAACCAAGAGACCCAGTACTTC
>TRBV19|-|-|13|TRBJ1-2
CASNNDSNYGYTF
TGTGCCAGTAATAACGACAGTAACTATGGCTACACCTTC
>TRBV19|once|-|12|TRBJ2-6
CASSIGGNVLTF
TGTGCCAGTAGTATCGGGGGCAACGTCCTGACTTTC
>TRBV19|once|-|14|TRBJ1-1
CASSIDSKGTEAFF
TGTGCCAGTAGTATTGACAGTAAGGGCACTGAAGCTTTCTTT
>TRBV2|-|-|13|TRBJ1-2
CASSRTGTAGYTF
TGTGCCAGCAGCCGCACAGGGACCGCTGGCTACACCTTC
>TRBV10-3|-|TRBD2|15|TRBJ2-3
CAIRIGAGAADTQYF
TGTGCCATCAGAATCGGAGCGGGAGCGGCAGATACGCAGTATTTT
>TRBV6-4|-|TRBD1|16|TRBJ2-6
CASSEGQGAGANVLTF
TGTGCCAGCAGTGAGGGACAGGGTGCTGGGGCCAACGTCCTGACTTTC
>TRBV5-1|-|-|17|TRBJ2-4
CASSLEVGGSNRHIQYF
TGCGCCAGCAGCTTGGAGGTAGGGGGATCGAACCGCCACATTCAGTACTTC
>TRBV7-3|-|TRBD1|16|TRBJ1-2
CASSLRGNQGAGGYTF
TGTGCCAGCAGCCTACGGGGGAATCAGGGGGCGGGAGGCTACACCTTC
>TRBV27|-|-|16|TRBJ2-7
CASSSLTGLRTYEQYF
TGTGCCAGCAGTTCCCTCACAGGGTTGAGGACCTACGAGCAGTACTTC
>TRBV5-8|-|TRBD1|14|TRBJ2-3
CASSFLTGTDTQYF
TGTGCCAGCAGCTTTTTGACAGGGACAGATACGCAGTATTTT
>TRBV11-2|-|TRBD1|14|TRBJ1-1
CASSLDRVGTEAFF
TGTGCCAGCAGCTTGGACAGGGTAGGCACTGAAGCTTTCTTT
>TRBV2|-|-|14|TRBJ1-1
CASILGGGYAEAFF
TGTGCCAGCATTCTAGGGGGGGGCTACGCTGAAGCTTTCTTT
>TRBV30|-|-|14|TRBJ1-3
CAWTRVFSGNTIYF
TGTGCCTGGACTCGGGTCTTCTCTGGAAACACCATATATTTT
>TRBV6-4|-|-|16|TRBJ2-3
CASSESGGRGTDTQYF
TGTGCCAGCAGTGAGTCAGGAGGGAGAGGGACAGATACGCAGTATTTT
>TRBV5-1|-|-|15|TRBJ2-1
CASSSTGTALNEQFF
TGCGCCAGCAGCTCCACCGGGACTGCCCTGAATGAGCAGTTCTTC
>TRBV7-2|few|-|13|TRBJ1-1
CASSRRGNTEAFF
TGTGCCAGCAGCCGCCGGGGGAACACTGAAGCTTTCTTT
>TRBV7-9|once|-|13|TRBJ2-5
CASSLLAQETQYF
TGTGCCAGCAGCTTACTAGCCCAAGAGACCCAGTACTTC
>TRBV14|-|TRBD2|16|TRBJ2-1
CASSLYPGTRPHEQFF
TGTGCCAGCAGCCTCTACCCCGGGACTAGACCCCATGAGCAGTTCTTC
>TRBV2|-|TRBD1|16|TRBJ2-1
CASREDTLQGAKGQFF
TGTGCCAGCAGGGAGGACACCCTACAGGGGGCGAAGGGGCAGTTCTTC
>TRBV27|-|-|16|TRBJ1-2
CASSPHPTGFPSGYTF
TGTGCCAGCAGTCCCCATCCGACAGGTTTTCCTTCCGGCTACACCTTC
>TRBV18|-|-|14|TRBJ2-5
CASSPQGIAETQYF
TGTGCCAGCTCACCTCAGGGTATAGCAGAGACCCAGTACTTC
>TRBV15|-|TRBD1|16|TRBJ1-1
CATSQGQGAVNTEAFF
TGTGCCACCAGCCAAGGACAGGGGGCGGTGAACACTGAAGCTTTCTTT
>TRBV6-1|few|-|15|TRBJ1-5
CASSERPGGGQPQHF
TGTGCCAGCAGTGAACGCCCGGGGGGTGGTCAGCCCCAGCATTTT
>TRBV5-1|-|TRBD2|16|TRBJ2-1
CASSLEGLDNIGEQFF
TGCGCCAGCAGCTTGGAGGGACTAGATAACATTGGTGAGCAGTTCTTC
>TRBV7-6|-|TRBD1|13|TRBJ1-1
CASSRQGNTEAFF
TGTGCCAGCAGCCGACAGGGGAACACTGAAGCTTTCTTT
>TRBV19|-|TRBD2|16|TRBJ2-3
CASSIDRAGVADTQYF
TGTGCCAGTAGTATAGATCGGGCGGGAGTGGCAGATACGCAGTATTTT
>TRBV2|-|TRBD2|15|TRBJ2-1
CASSRLAGGYNEQFF
TGTGCCAGCAGTCGGCTAGCGGGAGGGTACAATGAGCAGTTCTTC
>TRBV5-1|-|-|14|TRBJ1-6
CASSPDSLNSPLHF
TGCGCCAGCAGTCCTGACAGCCTTAATTCACCCCTCCACTTT
>TRBV7-9|-|-|15|TRBJ2-2
CASSTPQGGTGELFF
TGTGCCAGCAGCACCCCGCAGGGCGGAACCGGGGAGCTGTTTTTT
>TRBV9|-|-|15|TRBJ1-5
CASSVGTGSNQPQHF
TGTGCCAGCAGCGTAGGCACAGGGTCAAATCAGCCCCAGCATTTT
>TRBV7-8|-|TRBD1|18|TRBJ1-2
CASSLSLGGQGSRTGYTF
TGTGCCAGCAGCTTATCACTTGGGGGACAGGGGTCGAGGACTGGCTACACCTTC
>TRBV6-5|-|TRBD1|15|TRBJ2-7
CASSYSKDRGLEQYF
TGTGCCAGCAGTTACTCGAAGGACAGGGGGCTTGAGCAGTACTTC